Sequencing of this T cell receptor beta chain was carried out in a study of T cell responses to AZD1222 COVID-19 vaccine. Sequencing was performed with immunoSEQ multiplex PCR; in TCRdb, only in-frame clones are kept and a portion is missing. The table includes some 150,000 clones, roughly 90% detected once. Findings of the study overall: Compared with day 0, the breadth and depth of the Spike-specific TCR repertoire rose significantly after two doses of AZD1222. Repertoires were obtained only post-peak T cell response. Recipients of AZD1222 seropositive at baseline numbered only six or seven.

About this clone itself: Antigen specificity is unknown.

The sequencing used peripheral blood, collected on day 0 of AZD1222 vaccination. This TCR was recovered from an adult in good health.

The CDR3 coding sequence is TGTGCCAGTAGCCCCGCGAGGAGATGGAACACAGATACGCAGTATTTT. Translating it yields CASSPARRWNTDTQYF. The rearrangement links TRBV19 to TRBJ2-3; D gene ambiguous. The CDR3 covers 16 residues. V shed 6 bases and J shed 2 bases, with 18 bases lying between them. Germline CDR1 reads LNHDA; CDR2 reads SQIVND (reference sequence).